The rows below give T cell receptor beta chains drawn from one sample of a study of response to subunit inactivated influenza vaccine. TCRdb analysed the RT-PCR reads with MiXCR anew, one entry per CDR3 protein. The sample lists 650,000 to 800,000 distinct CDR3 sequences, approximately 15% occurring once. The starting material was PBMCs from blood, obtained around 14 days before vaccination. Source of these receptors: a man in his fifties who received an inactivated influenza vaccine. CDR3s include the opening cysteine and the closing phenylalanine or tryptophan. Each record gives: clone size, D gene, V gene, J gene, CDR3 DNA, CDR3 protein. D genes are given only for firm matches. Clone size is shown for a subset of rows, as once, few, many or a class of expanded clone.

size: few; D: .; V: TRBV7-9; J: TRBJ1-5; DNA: TGTGCCAGCAGCTTAGAGTATGTTGGGGATAGCAATCAGCCCCAGCATTTT; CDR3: CASSLEYVGDSNQPQHF
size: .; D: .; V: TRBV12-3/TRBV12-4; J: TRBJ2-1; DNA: TGTGCCAGCAGCCCCACCCGGACCCGGGGCAATGAGCAGTTCTTC; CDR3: CASSPTRTRGNEQFF
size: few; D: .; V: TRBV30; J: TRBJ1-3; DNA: TGTGCCTGGATACCTGTTGGTATCTCTGGAAACACCATATATTTT; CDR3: CAWIPVGISGNTIYF
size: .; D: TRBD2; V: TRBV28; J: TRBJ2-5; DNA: TGTGCCAGCAGCCTCCACACTGTACTAGCGAAAGAGACCCAGTACTTC; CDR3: CASSLHTVLAKETQYF
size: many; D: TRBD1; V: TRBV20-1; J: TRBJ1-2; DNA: TGCAGTGCTCCAGACAGGGGAGGCTATGGCTACACCTTC; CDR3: CSAPDRGGYGYTF
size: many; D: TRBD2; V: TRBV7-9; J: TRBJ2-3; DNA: TGTGCCAGCAGCTTAAGCGGGAAAACAGATACGCAGTATTTT; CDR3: CASSLSGKTDTQYF
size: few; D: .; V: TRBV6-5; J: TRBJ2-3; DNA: TGTGCCAGCAGTTACTCGGGTTTGACCCCCACAGATACGCAGTATTTT; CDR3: CASSYSGLTPTDTQYF
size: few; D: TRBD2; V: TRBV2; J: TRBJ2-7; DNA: TGTGCCAGCAGATCACTAGCGGGAGTAATTTACGAGCAGTACTTC; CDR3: CASRSLAGVIYEQYF
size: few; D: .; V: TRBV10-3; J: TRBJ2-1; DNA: TGTGCCATCAGTGAGTCGAACCGGGACCCCCCTTACAATGAGCAGTTCTTC; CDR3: CAISESNRDPPYNEQFF
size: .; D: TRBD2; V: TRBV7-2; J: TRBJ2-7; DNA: TGTGCCAGCGCACCGGGACTAGGGTACGAGCAGTACTTC; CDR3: CASAPGLGYEQYF
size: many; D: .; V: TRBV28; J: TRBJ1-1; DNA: TGTGCCGGGACACAGGGACCGAACACTGAAGCTTTCTTT; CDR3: CAGTQGPNTEAFF
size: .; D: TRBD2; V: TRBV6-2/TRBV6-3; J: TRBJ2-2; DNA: TGTGCCAGCAGGAGAGGCGGGAGCTCCGGGGAGCTGTTTTTT; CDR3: CASRRGGSSGELFF
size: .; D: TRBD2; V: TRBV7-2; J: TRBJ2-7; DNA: TGTGCCAGCAGCTTCGCCCTAGCGGGGGGCAGCTCCTACGAGCAGTACTTC; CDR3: CASSFALAGGSSYEQYF
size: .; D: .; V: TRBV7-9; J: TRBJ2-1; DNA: TGTGCCAGCAGCTCCCCTCCAGGCCTGGATTACAATGAGCAGTTCTTC; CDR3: CASSSPPGLDYNEQFF
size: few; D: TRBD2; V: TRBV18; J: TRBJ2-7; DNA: TGTGCCAGCTCTCCAGTCAGCTCCCTAGCGGGAGTGTACGAGCAGTACTTC; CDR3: CASSPVSSLAGVYEQYF
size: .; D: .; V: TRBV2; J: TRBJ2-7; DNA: TGTGCCAGCAGTGTCAGCCCGGACACCTCCTACGAGCAGTACTTC; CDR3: CASSVSPDTSYEQYF
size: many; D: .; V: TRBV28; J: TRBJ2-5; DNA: TGTGCCAACTCCGCAGCTGGTTCAACCTGGACCCAGTACTTC; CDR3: CANSAAGSTWTQYF
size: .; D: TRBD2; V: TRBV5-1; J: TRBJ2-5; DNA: TGCGCCAGCAGCCACGGACCGAGCGGGGGGGCGGCGGAGACCCAGTACTTC; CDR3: CASSHGPSGGAAETQYF
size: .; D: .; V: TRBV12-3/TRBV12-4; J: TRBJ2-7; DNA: TGTGCCAGCAGTTTCTCAGGAATTGAGCAGTACTTC; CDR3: CASSFSGIEQYF
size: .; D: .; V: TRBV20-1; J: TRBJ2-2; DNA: TGCAGTGCTAGAGATTCTAGCGTGAACACCGGGGAGCTGTTTTTT; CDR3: CSARDSSVNTGELFF
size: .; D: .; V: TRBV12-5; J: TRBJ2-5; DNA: TGTGCTAGTTCGGCGAGCGGCCTACCGTACCAAGAGACCCAGTACTTC; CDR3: CASSASGLPYQETQYF
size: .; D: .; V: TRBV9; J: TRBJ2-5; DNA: TGTGCCAGCAGCGTAGGGGTGACGGACGCTCCACGCTTC; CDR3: CASSVGVTDAPRF
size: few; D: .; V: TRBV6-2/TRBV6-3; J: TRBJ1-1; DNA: TGTGCCAGCAACCCGGGGAGGGGGACTGAAGCTTTCTTT; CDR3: CASNPGRGTEAFF
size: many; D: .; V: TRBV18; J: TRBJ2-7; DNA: TGTGCCAGCTCACCAGCCAGCTTCTACGAGCAGTACTTC; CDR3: CASSPASFYEQYF
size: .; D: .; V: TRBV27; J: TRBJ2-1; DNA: TGTGCCAGCAGATCAATTCCCGGGACTCGCAATGAGCAGTTCTTC; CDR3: CASRSIPGTRNEQFF
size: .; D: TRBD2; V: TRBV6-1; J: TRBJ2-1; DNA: TGTGCCAGCAGTGCAACCTCGGGACTAGGAACCAATGAGCAGTTCTTC; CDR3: CASSATSGLGTNEQFF
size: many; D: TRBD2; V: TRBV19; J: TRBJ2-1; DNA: TGTGCCAGTAGTAAACGGGGACCCGGACTAGCGGGAGTTTTAAATGAGCAGTTCTTC; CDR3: CASSKRGPGLAGVLNEQFF
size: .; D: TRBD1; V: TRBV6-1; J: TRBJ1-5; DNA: TGTGCCATCAGTGAAGCGGGGATCCCGGGACAGGCACAGTATCAGCCCCAGCATTTT; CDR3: CAISEAGIPGQAQYQPQHF
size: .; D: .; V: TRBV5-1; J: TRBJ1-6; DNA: TGCGCCAGCACCATATCCCGAGGGGGAGATTCACCCCTCCACTTT; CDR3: CASTISRGGDSPLHF
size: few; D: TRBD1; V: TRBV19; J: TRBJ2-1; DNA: TGTGCCAGTAGGACAGGGAGCAATGAGCAGTTCTTC; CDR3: CASRTGSNEQFF
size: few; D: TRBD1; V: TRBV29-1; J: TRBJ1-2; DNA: TGCAGCGCCTCAGGGGGCGGCTATGGCTACACCTTC; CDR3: CSASGGGYGYTF
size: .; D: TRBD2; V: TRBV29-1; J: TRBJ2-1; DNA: TGCAGCGCCCCGGGACTAGCGGGAGTTGAGCAGTTCTTC; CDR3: CSAPGLAGVEQFF
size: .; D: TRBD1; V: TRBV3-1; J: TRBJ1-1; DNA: TGTGCCAGCAGCCAGCACGACAGGGACACTGAAGCTTTCTTT; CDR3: CASSQHDRDTEAFF
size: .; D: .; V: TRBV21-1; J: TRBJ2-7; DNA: TGTGCCAGCAGCAAAGTGGCAGCGATCTCCTACGAGCAGTACTTC; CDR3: CASSKVAAISYEQYF
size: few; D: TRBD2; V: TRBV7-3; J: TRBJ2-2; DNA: TGTGCCAGCAGCTTACTAGCGGGAGGACTTATGGGCACCGGGGAGCTGTTTTTT; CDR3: CASSLLAGGLMGTGELFF
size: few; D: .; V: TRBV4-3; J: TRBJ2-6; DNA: TGCGCCAGCAACCAAAGGGATGGGGCCAACGTCCTGACTTTC; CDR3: CASNQRDGANVLTF
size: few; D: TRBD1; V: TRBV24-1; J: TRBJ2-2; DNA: TGTGCCACCAGTGATCCGCGGGACAGGGTGACCGGGGAGCTGTTTTTT; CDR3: CATSDPRDRVTGELFF
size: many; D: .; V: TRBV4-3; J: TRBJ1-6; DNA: TGCGCCAGCAGCCAAGATCTGCAGGATGGGTCACCCCTCCACTTT; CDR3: CASSQDLQDGSPLHF
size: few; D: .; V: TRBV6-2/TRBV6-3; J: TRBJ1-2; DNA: TGTGCCAGCAGTTACTCGAATCAGGTTCGGTGGTATGGCTACACCTTC; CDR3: CASSYSNQVRWYGYTF
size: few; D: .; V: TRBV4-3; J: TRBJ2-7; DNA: TGCGCCAGCAGCCATAGGAAGGGCTTCTACGAGCAGTACTTC; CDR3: CASSHRKGFYEQYF
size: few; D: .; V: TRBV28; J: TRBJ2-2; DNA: TGTGCCAGCAGTTTCGTTGTAGGGGGGACTCTTCGCACCGGGGAGCTGTTTTTT; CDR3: CASSFVVGGTLRTGELFF
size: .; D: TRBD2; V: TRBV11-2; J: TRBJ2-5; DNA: TGTGCCAGCAGCTTAGGTGCGGGGGGGTACGGACAAGAGACCCAGTACTTC; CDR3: CASSLGAGGYGQETQYF
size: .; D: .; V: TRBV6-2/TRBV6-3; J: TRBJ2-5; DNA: TGTGCCAGCAGTTCTCGTCTCGGGGAGACCCAGTACTTC; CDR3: CASSSRLGETQYF
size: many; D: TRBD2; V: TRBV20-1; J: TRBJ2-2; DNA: TGCGCGGGACTAGCGGGAGGGGCCACCGGGGAGCTGTTTTTT; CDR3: CAGLAGGATGELFF
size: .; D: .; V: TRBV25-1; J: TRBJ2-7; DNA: TGTGCCAGCAGTGGGCTCACAGGGAAGCAGTACTTC; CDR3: CASSGLTGKQYF
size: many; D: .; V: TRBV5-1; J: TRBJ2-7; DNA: TGCGCCAGCAGCTTGGGACAGGTCCACTCCTACGAGCAGTACTTC; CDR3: CASSLGQVHSYEQYF
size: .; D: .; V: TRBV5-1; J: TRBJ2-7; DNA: TGCGCCAGCAGCTTAAGCGCAGCCTCCTACGAGCAGTACTTC; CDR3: CASSLSAASYEQYF
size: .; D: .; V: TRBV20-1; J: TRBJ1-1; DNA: TGCAGTATGACAGAGAACACTGAAGCTTTCTTT; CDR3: CSMTENTEAFF
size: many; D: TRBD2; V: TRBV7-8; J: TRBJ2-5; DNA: TGTGCCAGCAGCTTAGGGACTAGCGGGGGTCCGTACCAAGAGACCCAGTACTTC; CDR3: CASSLGTSGGPYQETQYF
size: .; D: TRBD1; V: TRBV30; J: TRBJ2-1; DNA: TGTGCCTGGACAGGGGGACGTTACAATGAGCAGTTCTTC; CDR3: CAWTGGRYNEQFF
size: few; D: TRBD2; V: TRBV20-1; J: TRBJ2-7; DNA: TGCAGTGCTAGAATAGCGGGAGGGCCTTACGAGCAGTACTTC; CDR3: CSARIAGGPYEQYF
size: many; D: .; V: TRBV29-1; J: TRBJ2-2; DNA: TGCAGCGTTGAAATAGAGAGGAGCAGTTGGACCGGGGAGCTGTTTTTT; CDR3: CSVEIERSSWTGELFF
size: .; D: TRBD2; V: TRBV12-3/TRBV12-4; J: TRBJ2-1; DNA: TGTGCCAGCAGGTCGGGGACTAGTTGGGGGAACGAGCAGTTCTTC; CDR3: CASRSGTSWGNEQFF
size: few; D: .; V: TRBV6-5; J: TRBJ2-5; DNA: TGTGCCAGCAGTTATTACTTAACGGAGACCCAGTACTTC; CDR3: CASSYYLTETQYF
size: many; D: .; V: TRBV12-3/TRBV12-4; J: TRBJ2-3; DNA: TGTGCCAGCAGTTTACCCTTCACAGATACGCAGTATTTT; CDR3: CASSLPFTDTQYF
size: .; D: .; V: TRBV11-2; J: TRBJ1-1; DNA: TGTGCCAGCAGCTTAAATCAGGGGTCGAGAACTGAAGCTTTCTTT; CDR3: CASSLNQGSRTEAFF
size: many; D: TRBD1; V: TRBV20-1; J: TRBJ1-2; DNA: TGCAGTGCTAGGACAGGGATTCAATATGGCTACACCTTC; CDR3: CSARTGIQYGYTF
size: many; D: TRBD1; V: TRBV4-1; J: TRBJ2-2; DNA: TGCGCCAGCAGCCAAGATATTGGGGACAGGGGAATCGGGGAGCTGTTTTTT; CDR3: CASSQDIGDRGIGELFF